Presented here are 12 T cell receptor beta chains from one specimen sequenced in a study of blood T cell repertoires in COVID-19. Sequenced by immunoSEQ multiplex PCR; TCRdb stores in-frame clones only, minus some. Here the sample spans about 260,000 clones, about nine tenths being singletons. Sequencing was carried out using peripheral blood. The receptor source for this set is a man between 60 and 75 years old who had recovered from COVID-19.

This clone showed up just a few times. This chain joins TRBV18 and TRBJ1-4; D remains unclear. The germline gives CDR1 KGHSH, CDR2 LQKENI. V lost 6 bases and J 3 bases, leaving 2 bases between the germline ends. The CDR3 runs 11 residues. The CDR3 DNA follows: TGTGCCAGCTCCTCTAATGAAAAACTGTTTTTT. Its protein is CASSSNEKLFF.

The rearrangement links TRBV27 to TRBJ2-1; D is perhaps TRBD2 (5 bases). Trimming stripped 3 bases from V and 0 bases from J, with 9 bases between. Germline CDR1 reads MNHEY; CDR2 reads SMNVEV (reference sequence). The CDR3 covers 15 residues. The chain's CDR3 is CASSLSLASYNEQFF. DNA of the CDR3: TGTGCCAGCAGTTTGAGCCTAGCCTCCTACAATGAGCAGTTCTTC.

There are a few counts of this clone. The chain employs TRBV12-2 and TRBJ2-7; TRBD2 is the table's D call and was not checked against the DNA. TRBV12-2 is designated a pseudogene. The length of the CDR3 is 9 residues. The CDR3 is CARLREQYF. The DNA for the CDR3 is TGTGCAAGACTGAGGGAGCAGTACTTC.

This rearrangement joins TRBV3-1 (or the pseudogene TRBV3-2) to TRBJ2-3, with D unclear. This CDR3 is built from 14 residues. The germline gives CDR1 LGHDT, CDR2 YNNKEL (reference sequence). With 0 bases removed from V and 5 bases from J, the gap between germline ends came to 9 bases. This CDR3 reads CASSQDGRRDTQYF. CDR3 nucleotides: TGTGCCAGCAGCCAAGATGGTAGGAGAGATACGCAGTATTTT.

The chain combines TRBV27 with TRBJ2-2; 7 bases are shared with TRBD1. CDR1 and CDR2 (germline): MNHEY, SMNVEV (reference sequence). Losses at the gene ends were 5 bases for V and 4 bases for J; bases not matched to a gene: 7. The CDR3 is 15 amino acids. The CDR3 here is CASSHGQEPTGELFF. The CDR3 DNA sequence: TGTGCCAGCAGTCATGGACAGGAACCCACCGGGGAGCTGTTTTTT.

The chain has TRBV30 and TRBJ2-7, with TRBD2 matching 9 bases. The J segment lost 3 bases and the V segment lost 4 bases, leaving 7 bases of the junction unmatched. The CDR3 length is 14 residues. Germline V gene lookup returns CDR1 GTSNPN and CDR2 SVGIG (reference sequence). The CDR3 is CAWTPSGAHYEQYF. The CDR3 DNA follows: TGTGCCTGGACTCCTAGCGGGGCGCACTACGAGCAGTACTTC.

The table lists this clone with a count of one. V usage is TRBV7-7 and J usage is TRBJ2-5, with 9 nucleotides matching TRBD1. Unmatched junction bases numbered 6, after V lost 5 bases and J lost 5 bases. Germline values: CDR1 SSHAT, CDR2 FNYEAQ (reference sequence). The CDR3 covers 14 residues. In nucleotides, the CDR3 is TGTGCCAGCAGCAACAGGGGGCGAGGGGAGACCCAGTACTTC. It codes for CASSNRGRGETQYF.

CDR3 sequence: CASRPGGWEKLFF. The CDR3 nucleotides are TGTGCCAGTCGCCCAGGGGGCTGGGAAAAACTGTTTTTT. V and J are TRBV19 and TRBJ1-4; 8 bases map to TRBD1. CDR3 length: 13 residues. CDR1 is LNHDA and CDR2 is SQIVND in the germline V gene (reference sequence). V trimming: 8 bases; J trimming: 8 bases; junction bases outside the gene matches: 7.

This sequence joins TRBV6-5 and TRBJ2-1; 8 nucleotides align to TRBD1. Germline CDR1 MNHEY, CDR2 SVGAGI. The ends lost 7 bases at V and 3 bases at J; junction bases unmatched: 8. The CDR3 is 15 residues long. The CDR3 coding sequence is TGTGCCAGCAACCTAGGGGGGACAGGCTACAATGAGCAGTTCTTC. Protein sequence: CASNLGGTGYNEQFF.

This chain connects TRBV5-1 to TRBJ1-5; D might be TRBD1 (6 bases). Germline CDR1 SGHRS, CDR2 YFSETQ. Between the trimmed V and J ends, which lost 5 bases and 2 bases, there was a span of 11 bases. There are 14 residues in the CDR3. In DNA form, the CDR3 reads TGCGCCAGCAGTACAGGGCGAGGCAATCAGCCCCAGCATTTT. Its translation is CASSTGRGNQPQHF.

The chain combines TRBV9 with TRBJ2-3; 9 nucleotides match TRBD1. The germline V gene encodes CDR1 SGDLS and CDR2 YYNGEE. The CDR3 covers 15 residues. Unmatched junction bases numbered 4, after V lost 0 bases and J lost 5 bases. Written as DNA, the CDR3 is TGTGCCAGCAGCGTAGTCGGACAGGGGTTAGATACGCAGTATTTT. This codes for CASSVVGQGLDTQYF.

The chain carries TRBV7-9 and TRBJ2-3, with D possibly TRBD1 on 6 matching bases. V gave up 5 bases and J gave up 4 bases, with 13 bases separating them. Germline CDR1 SEHNR, CDR2 FQNEAQ (reference sequence). The CDR3 length is 14 residues. The CDR3 here is CASSLWTAPDTQYF. CDR3 nucleotide sequence: TGTGCCAGCAGCCTCTGGACAGCCCCAGATACGCAGTATTTT. The variable domain in full, with the rest retrieved from reference TRBV7-9 and TRBJ2-3, is DTGVSQNPRHKITKRGQNVTFRCDPISEHNRLYWYRQTLGQGPEFLTYFQNEAQLEKSRLLSDRFSAERPKGSFSTLEIQRTEQGDSAMYLCASSLWTAPDTQYFGPGTRLTVL.